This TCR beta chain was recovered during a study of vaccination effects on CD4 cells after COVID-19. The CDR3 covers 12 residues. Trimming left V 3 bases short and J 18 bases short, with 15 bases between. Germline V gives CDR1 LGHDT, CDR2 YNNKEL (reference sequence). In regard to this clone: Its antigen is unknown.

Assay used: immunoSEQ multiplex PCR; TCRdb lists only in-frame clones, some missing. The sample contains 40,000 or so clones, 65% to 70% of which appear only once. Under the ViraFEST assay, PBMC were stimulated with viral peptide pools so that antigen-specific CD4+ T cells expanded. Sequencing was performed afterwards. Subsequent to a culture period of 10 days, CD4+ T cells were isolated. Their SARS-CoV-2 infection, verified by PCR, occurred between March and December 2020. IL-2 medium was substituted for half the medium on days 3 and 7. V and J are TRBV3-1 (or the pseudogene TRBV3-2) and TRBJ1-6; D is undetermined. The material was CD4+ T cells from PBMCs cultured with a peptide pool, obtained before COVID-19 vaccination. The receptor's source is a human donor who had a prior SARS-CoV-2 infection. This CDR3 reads CASSHEGREPHF. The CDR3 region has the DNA TGTGCCAGCAGCCACGAAGGGCGAGAACCCCACTTT.